This entry lists 18 T cell receptor beta chains sequenced from one sample in a study of T-cell memory formation after mild COVID-19. Each CDR3 protein gets one entry after TCRdb re-called the 5' RACE reads with MiXCR. The sample shows 500,000 to 550,000 distinct CDR3 sequences, roughly 22% of them seen only once. Sequenced material: PBMCs or a T cell subset sorted from them (not recorded which). Receptors were obtained from an adult woman who had mild COVID-19 (a few samples of this study predate the infection). Cell type and time point are not known.

The chain has TRBV7-3 and TRBJ2-1; 14 nucleotides match TRBD2. The trim removed 2 bases at V and 9 bases at J, leaving 6 bases unmatched. The CDR3 runs 16 residues. CDR1 is SGHTA and CDR2 is FQGTGA in the germline V gene. The CDR3 sequence: CASSLATSGGAGEQFF. The CDR3 DNA is TGTGCCAGCAGCTTAGCGACTAGCGGGGGGGCAGGTGAGCAGTTCTTC.

This clonotype was detected only a few times. The rearrangement joins TRBV7-2 to TRBJ1-2, with D possibly being TRBD1 (6 bases). This CDR3 contains 13 residues. The V end was cut by 0 bases, the J end by 8 bases, with 10 bases between. CDR1 SGHTA and CDR2 FQGNSA come from the germline V gene. CDR3 in amino acids: CASSLAQGVGYTF. CDR3 DNA sequence: TGTGCCAGCAGCTTAGCACAGGGCGTCGGCTACACCTTC.

This clonotype was counted between two and nine times. This chain connects TRBV24-1 to TRBJ2-3; TRBD2 aligns across 11 bases. Germline V gene lookup returns CDR1 KGHDR and CDR2 SFDVKD. With V trimmed by 4 bases and J by 3 bases, 8 bases remained unmatched. This CDR3 spans 17 amino acids. CDR3 sequence: CATSESASGGPTDTQYF. In DNA form, the CDR3 reads TGTGCCACCAGTGAGTCGGCTAGCGGGGGGCCGACAGATACGCAGTATTTT.

This clonotype appeared a few times. This chain connects TRBV7-3 to TRBJ2-5; 7 positions match TRBD1. From germline, CDR1 is SGHTA and CDR2 FQGTGA. J lost 3 bases, V lost 4 bases, and 5 bases had no gene match. The CDR3 consists of 14 residues. CDR3 residues: CASSYLDREETQYF. The CDR3 DNA reads as TGTGCCAGCAGCTACCTTGACAGGGAAGAGACCCAGTACTTC. The variable domain in full, completed from reference TRBV7-3 and TRBJ2-5, reads GAGVSQTPSNKVTEKGKYVELRCDPISGHTALYWYRQSLGQGPEFLIYFQGTGAADDSGLPNDRFFAVRPEGSVSTLKIQRTERGDSAVYLCASSYLDREETQYFGPGTRLLVL.

This clonotype was found a few times. The rearrangement links TRBV2 to TRBJ2-1; TRBD1 aligns across 7 bases. Germline CDR1 reads SNHLY; CDR2 reads FYNNEI. The CDR3 has 16 residues. The V segment lost 1 base and the J segment 14 bases; nucleotides outside the gene matches: 17. This CDR3 is CASSEVRNKWTGVKFF. For the CDR3, the DNA is TGTGCCAGCAGTGAAGTCAGGAACAAATGGACAGGTGTGAAGTTCTTC.

This clonotype was seen at least ten times. The DNA is left out, because the CDR3 cannot be placed on it with certainty; the CDR3 is given as TCRdb lists it. The chain uses TRBV21-1 and TRBJ2-6. TRBV21-1 is a known pseudogene. Termini included, the CDR3 measures 15 amino acids. Here the CDR3 reads CASSNVGAGANVLTF.

The chain is built from TRBV11-2 and TRBJ2-1, with D possibly TRBD2 on 6 matching bases. Trimming took off 4 bases at V and 10 bases at J, with 20 bases between the two ends. The CDR3 extends over 15 amino acids. Germline CDR1 SGHAT, CDR2 FQNNGV. The CDR3 region is CASSSLRDSSKEQFF. Here the CDR3 DNA reads TGTGCCAGCAGCTCCCTTCGGGACTCTTCAAAGGAGCAGTTCTTC.

V is TRBV12-3 or TRBV12-4 and J is TRBJ1-2, with 8 bases matching TRBD1. V trimming: 6 bases; J trimming: 5 bases; junction bases outside the gene matches: 20. The CDR3 runs to 18 residues. The CDR3 here is CASSSHPGGPGSIYGYTF. DNA for the CDR3: TGTGCCAGCAGCTCCCATCCAGGGGGCCCCGGGTCTATATATGGCTACACCTTC.

The rearrangement joins TRBV12-3 or TRBV12-4 to TRBJ1-1; TRBD1 matches 7 bases. The CDR3 runs 13 residues. V lost 7 bases to trimming and J lost 4 bases; unmatched junction nucleotides: 6. CDR3 amino acids: CASTLQGFTEAFF. CDR3 DNA sequence: TGTGCCAGCACCCTACAGGGGTTCACTGAAGCTTTCTTT.

This chain joins TRBV7-3 and TRBJ2-1, with 7 bases matching TRBD2. Germline V gene sequence: CDR1 SGHTA, CDR2 FQGTGA. The ends lost 6 bases at V and 6 bases at J; junction bases unmatched: 14. The CDR3 is made up of 16 amino acids. The CDR3 sequence is CASSLTGGPSGNEQFF. Written as DNA, the CDR3 is TGTGCCAGCAGTTTGACGGGGGGACCTTCGGGCAATGAGCAGTTCTTC.

This clonotype was counted a few times. J is TRBJ2-2 and V is TRBV24-1; no reliable D call. The V end was cut by 5 bases, the J end by 5 bases, with 8 bases between. CDR3 length equals 13 residues. CDR1 KGHDR and CDR2 SFDVKD come from the germline V gene. In DNA form, the CDR3 reads TGTGCCACCAGTGTATCCGGTACCGGGGAGCTGTTTTTT. Protein sequence: CATSVSGTGELFF.

The chain is built from TRBV9 and TRBJ2-2; maybe TRBD2 (5 bases). V was trimmed by 0 bases and J by 1 base, leaving 10 bases between them. The germline CDR1 and CDR2 sequences are SGDLS and YYNGEE. CDR3 length equals 16 residues. The DNA of the CDR3 is TGTGCCAGCAGCGTAGTGGTAGCGCTGAACACCGGGGAGCTGTTTTTT. It encodes CASSVVVALNTGELFF.

The genes are TRBV7-9 and TRBJ1-1; no clear D. This CDR3 has 12 amino acids. Germline CDR1 SEHNR, CDR2 FQNEAQ (reference sequence). V shed 8 bases and J shed 5 bases, with 12 bases lying between them. The CDR3 spells CASQSVGTEAFF. The CDR3 coding sequence is TGTGCCAGCCAAAGCGTAGGGACTGAAGCTTTCTTT.

The chain combines TRBV15 with TRBJ2-3; D could derive from TRBD1 or TRBD2 (6 bases each). Per germline, CDR1 LNHNV and CDR2 YYDKDF (reference sequence). Trimming left V 0 bases short and J 4 bases short, with 14 bases between. The length of the CDR3 is 16 residues. Here the CDR3 DNA reads TGTGCCACCAGCAGAGATCGGGGGCGCGGTCCAGATACGCAGTATTTT. Its protein product is CATSRDRGRGPDTQYF.

This rearrangement joins TRBV6-5 to TRBJ1-2; D is perhaps TRBD1 (6 bases). Germline-derived CDR1 and CDR2 are MNHEY and SVGAGI. V shed 5 bases and J shed 7 bases, with 8 bases lying between them. The CDR3 is 11 amino acids. The CDR3 region has the DNA TGTGCCAGCAGTACAGGGTCTGGCTACACCTTC. It yields the protein CASSTGSGYTF.

This chain links TRBV12-3 or TRBV12-4 with TRBJ1-1; D gene unclear. Trimming removed 2 bases from V and 3 bases from J, with 13 bases in between. The CDR3 is made up of 15 amino acids. The CDR3 region has the DNA TGTGCCAGCAGTTTACTTCAACTTAGCGACACTGAAGCTTTCTTT. It codes for CASSLLQLSDTEAFF.

The chain carries TRBV7-2 and TRBJ2-4, with D unresolved. Trimming pared 5 bases from V and 6 bases from J, leaving 8 bases between. This CDR3 comprises 12 residues. From germline, CDR1 is SGHTA and CDR2 FQGNSA. In nucleotides, the CDR3 is TGTGCCAGCAGCCCCGCACGAAACATTCAGTACTTC. Translated, it gives CASSPARNIQYF.

The rearrangement uses TRBV20-1 and TRBJ1-1; D unclear. The germline CDR1 and CDR2 sequences are DFQATT and SNEGSKA (reference sequence). Trimming removed 5 bases at V and 4 bases at J, with 14 bases between. This CDR3 comprises 13 residues. The CDR3 DNA reads as TGCAGTGCTCCCGGGCTGGGCGGCACTGAAGCTTTCTTT. This translates into CSAPGLGGTEAFF.